The TCR beta chain described here comes from a study of radiation and T cells in renal cell carcinoma. CDR1 is SGHTA, CDR2 FQGNSA, per germline. The CDR3 totals 13 residues. The V end lost 8 bases, the J end lost 5 bases, and 15 bases lay between the germline ends. Documented time point: baseline pretreatment blood. Documented treatment: 15 Gy SBRT to primary tumor, nephrectomy 4 weeks later. This renal cell carcinoma was of the clear cell type. Profiling relied on immunoSEQ multiplex PCR, and the TCRdb table lists in-frame clones only, not all of them. This sample yields approximately 150,000 clones, of which around 89% are seen a single time; 3.5% to 5% belongs to the top ten.

This receptor was identified in a woman aged 70-85 years with renal cell carcinoma. The chain links TRBV7-2 to TRBJ1-2; weak D call: TRBD1 (5 bases). The sample in question was blood, obtained from a patient whose treatment included radiotherapy and nephrectomy. DNA of the CDR3: TGTGCCAGCGTAGCGGGGACCGGGTATGGCTACACCTTC. Translating it yields CASVAGTGYGYTF.